The 18 T cell receptor beta chains presented below share a single source sample, sequenced in a study of lymphopenia after photon versus proton radiotherapy. TCRdb keeps only in-frame clones here, not all; method: immunoSEQ multiplex PCR. The table has about 160,000 clones, around 85% seen once. Here the sequenced sample was peripheral blood, taken from a patient treated with photon-based radiotherapy. These receptors were obtained from a man over 45 with gastric cancer.

This chain connects TRBV6-1 to TRBJ1-1; a possible D gene is TRBD1 (5 bases). The CDR3 spans 12 residues. CDR1 is MNHNS and CDR2 is SASEGT in the germline V gene. V lost 10 bases, J lost 4 bases, and 13 bases lay in between. In nucleotides, the CDR3 is TGTGCCACCTCGCAGGGTGTCACTGAAGCTTTCTTT. Translating gives CATSQGVTEAFF.

This chain links TRBV5-4 with TRBJ2-7; 15 nucleotides match TRBD2. Germline V gives CDR1 SGHNT, CDR2 YYREEE (reference sequence). The CDR3 loop spans 17 amino acids. With 4 bases clipped from V and 1 base from J, the junction kept 6 bases outside the gene matches. CDR3 in amino acids: CASSGGLAGGLSYEQYF. DNA for the CDR3: TGTGCCAGCAGCGGGGGACTAGCGGGAGGATTGTCCTACGAGCAGTACTTC. Filled out from reference TRBV5-4 and TRBJ2-7, the complete variable domain reads ETGVTQSPTHLIKTRGQQVTLRCSSQSGHNTVSWYQQALGQGPQFIFQYYREEENGRGNFPPRFSGLQFPNYSSELNVNALELDDSALYLCASSGGLAGGLSYEQYFGPGTRLTVT.

The CDR3 DNA reads as TGCGCCAGCAGTGAGCGGGGAGGATCCTACGAGCAGTACTTC. Translated, it gives CASSERGGSYEQYF. This rearrangement joins TRBV10-2 to TRBJ2-7, with a weak D call TRBD2 (6 bases). This CDR3 region has 14 residues. The germline V and J ends were trimmed by 2 bases and 1 base, with 9 bases remaining between them. Germline CDR1 WSHSY, CDR2 SAAADI.

V gene TRBV6-1 combines with J gene TRBJ2-5; maybe TRBD1 (5 bases). The length of the CDR3 is 13 residues. Germline V gene lookup returns CDR1 MNHNS and CDR2 SASEGT. The V gene lost 2 bases and the J gene lost 9 bases, with 13 bases spanning the gap. The CDR3 coding sequence is TGTGCCAGCAGTGAACAGGGTAGGAGCTCCCAGTACTTC. As protein: CASSEQGRSSQYF.

V and J are TRBV29-1 and TRBJ2-2; no firm D call. The CDR3 sequence is 12 residues long. V shed 7 bases and J shed 1 base, with 7 bases lying between them. Germline V gene sequence: CDR1 SQVTM, CDR2 ANQGSEA. The CDR3 DNA reads as TGCAGCGCTGGAAAGAACACCGGGGAGCTGTTTTTT. This gives the protein CSAGKNTGELFF.

The rearrangement links TRBV21-1 to TRBJ2-5; the table's TRBD1 call for D was not verified on the DNA. TRBV21-1 is recorded as a pseudogene. This CDR3 is built from 15 residues. CDR3 protein: CANFQDSPRGETQYF. CDR3 DNA sequence: TGTGCCAATTTCCAGGACAGTCCCAGGGGGGAGACCCAGTACTTC.

The gene calls are TRBV7-2 and TRBJ2-2; the D gene is possibly TRBD2 (6 bases). Per germline, CDR1 SGHTA and CDR2 FQGNSA. The CDR3 is made up of 15 amino acids. V was clipped by 3 bases and J by 8 bases, with 16 bases between them. The DNA of the CDR3 is TGTGCCAGCAGCTTCCCCCCCCCTAGCGTGGGGGAGCTGTTTTTT. As protein: CASSFPPPSVGELFF.

This chain joins TRBV7-2 and TRBJ2-5, with D perhaps given as TRBD1 or TRBD2 (5 bases each). V dropped 3 bases and J dropped 1 base, with 12 bases sitting between them. The CDR3 runs 15 residues. Germline values: CDR1 SGHTA, CDR2 FQGNSA. The CDR3 protein is CASSFEGTVQETQYF. In DNA, the CDR3 is TGTGCCAGCAGCTTTGAGGGGACCGTCCAAGAGACCCAGTACTTC.

The chain links TRBV18 to TRBJ2-3; TRBD1 matches 9 bases. Germline CDR1 KGHSH, CDR2 LQKENI. The CDR3 is 15 residues long. Losses at the gene ends were 4 bases for V and 0 bases for J; bases not matched to a gene: 2. CDR3 bases: TGTGCCAGCTCACAAGGACAGGGGAGCACAGATACGCAGTATTTT. This codes for CASSQGQGSTDTQYF.

The rearrangement joins TRBV11-3 to TRBJ2-3, with 8 bases that match TRBD1. The J segment lost 0 bases and the V segment lost 1 base, leaving 0 bases of the junction unmatched. This CDR3 has 15 amino acids. CDR1 SGHNT and CDR2 YENEEA come from the germline V gene. The CDR3 here is CASSLGDRSTDTQYF. Written as DNA, the CDR3 is TGTGCCAGCAGCTTAGGGGACAGGAGCACAGATACGCAGTATTTT.

The V call is TRBV11-3, the J call TRBJ2-2; TRBD1 or TRBD2 may be the D gene (5 bases each). V was shortened by 5 bases and J by 5 bases, with 12 bases between the two germline ends. The CDR3 totals 14 residues. Germline V lookup: CDR1 SGHNT, CDR2 YENEEA. The chain's CDR3 is CASSTIWGTGELFF. The CDR3 nucleotides read TGTGCCAGCAGCACTATATGGGGGACCGGGGAGCTGTTTTTT.

The gene calls are TRBV4-1 and TRBJ1-4; a possible D gene is TRBD1 (6 bases). Germline V gene sequence: CDR1 MGHRA, CDR2 YSYEKL. This CDR3 spans 16 amino acids. V shed 4 bases and J shed 0 bases, with 12 bases lying between them. CDR3 loop: CASSPWGLATNEKLFF. The CDR3 nucleotides read TGCGCCAGCAGCCCGTGGGGGCTTGCAACTAATGAAAAACTGTTTTTT.

V is TRBV30 and J is TRBJ2-1; 9 bases agree with TRBD2. The CDR3 runs to 15 residues. The trim removed 7 bases at V and 6 bases at J, leaving 13 bases unmatched. CDR1 is GTSNPN, CDR2 SVGIG, per germline (reference sequence). CDR3 in amino acids: CAYRVGLALANEQFF. CDR3 coding DNA: TGTGCCTATCGGGTCGGACTAGCGCTCGCCAATGAGCAGTTCTTC.

This clone has just one count. The chain uses TRBV19 and TRBJ1-2; 7 bases are shared with TRBD1. Germline V CDR1 and CDR2: LNHDA, SQIVND (reference sequence). After removal of 3 bases from V and 4 bases from J, the junction contained 11 bases not matched to a gene. There are 16 residues in the CDR3. CDR3 nucleotide sequence: TGTGCCAGTAGTATCCCCGCAAGACAGGGTATCTATGGCTACACCTTC. Protein product: CASSIPARQGIYGYTF.

The J gene is TRBJ1-4, the V gene TRBV11-2, with 8 bases lining up with TRBD1. CDR1 and CDR2 from the germline V gene are SGHAT and FQNNGV. V was clipped by 5 bases and J by 7 bases; unmatched bases: 3. The CDR3 runs 13 residues. The CDR3 sequence: CASSPTGGEKLFF. DNA for the CDR3: TGTGCCAGCAGCCCCACAGGGGGTGAAAAACTGTTTTTT.

This clone was found once. This chain connects TRBV28 to TRBJ2-2; TRBD2 agrees at 7 bases. The V gene's germline CDR1 is MDHEN and CDR2 SYDVKM. This CDR3 contains 18 residues. The V gene end was trimmed by 7 bases and the J gene end by 0 bases; junction bases not matched to a gene: 14. CDR3 nucleotide sequence: TGTGCCAGCACCAACCCCCCCGGACTAGACGCGAACACCGGGGAGCTGTTTTTT. Protein product: CASTNPPGLDANTGELFF.

CDR3 amino acids: CATSRGDRGPGEKLFF. The CDR3 DNA is TGTGCCACCAGCAGGGGAGACAGGGGCCCAGGCGAAAAACTGTTTTTT. The V and J genes are TRBV15 and TRBJ1-4; 8 bases are a match to TRBD1. Germline V gene sequence: CDR1 LNHNV, CDR2 YYDKDF (reference sequence). V lost 3 bases, J lost 8 bases, and 11 bases stayed unmatched. This CDR3 has 16 amino acids.

The J gene is TRBJ2-2, the V gene TRBV19; 10 bases are shared with TRBD2. The CDR3 spans 15 residues. Per germline, CDR1 LNHDA and CDR2 SQIVND (reference sequence). V shed 5 bases and J 3 bases; nucleotides not matched to a gene: 3. The CDR3 region is CASSPLAGDTGELFF. The CDR3 DNA reads as TGTGCCAGTAGTCCCCTAGCGGGAGACACCGGGGAGCTGTTTTTT.